The rows below give T cell receptor beta chains drawn from one sample of a study of blood T cell repertoires in COVID-19. This table comes from immunoSEQ multiplex PCR, and its TCRdb copy is limited to in-frame clones, with some not included. The sample lists 120,000 to 150,000 clones, approximately 85% occurring once. Sequenced sample: peripheral blood. The receptors derive from an older woman with COVID-19, enrolled during active disease. Each CDR3 is given with its conserved first and last residue. A D gene is named only where the DNA matches it firmly. Clone size is shown for a subset of rows, as once, few, many or a class of expanded clone.

J gene,V gene,D gene,clone size,CDR3 length,CDR3 protein,CDR3 DNA
TRBJ1-6,TRBV5-1,-,-,13,CASSPETNSPLHF,TGCGCCAGCAGCCCTGAAACAAATTCACCCCTCCACTTT
TRBJ2-1,TRBV10-3,-,-,16,CAISNPTGGSYNEQFF,TGTGCCATCAGTAATCCTACCGGCGGGTCCTACAATGAGCAGTTCTTC
TRBJ2-1,TRBV10-1,TRBD2,-,14,CASSEGGVANEQFF,TGCGCCAGCAGTGAGGGGGGGGTTGCGAATGAGCAGTTCTTC
TRBJ2-7,TRBV6-6,-,-,17,CASSPGGPYDVFYEQYF,TGTGCCAGCAGTCCCGGGGGGCCATACGACGTCTTTTACGAGCAGTACTTC
TRBJ1-1,TRBV3-1/TRBV3-2,-,-,15,CASSQDRGRDTEAFF,TGTGCCAGCAGCCAAGATCGAGGCAGGGACACTGAAGCTTTCTTT
TRBJ2-2,TRBV14,-,-,16,CASSDFRDTYTGELFF,TGTGCCAGCAGCGATTTTCGGGACACATACACCGGGGAGCTGTTTTTT
TRBJ1-2,TRBV6-5,-,-,13,CASSYGRDSGYTF,TGTGCCAGCAGTTACGGGCGGGATAGCGGCTACACCTTC
TRBJ2-7,TRBV29-1,-,few,14,CSVGVQGYAYEQYF,TGCAGCGTTGGGGTACAGGGATATGCCTACGAGCAGTACTTC
TRBJ1-2,TRBV10-3,-,-,15,CAISESLRQLNGYTF,TGTGCCATCAGTGAGTCCCTAAGACAGTTGAATGGCTACACCTTC
TRBJ2-1,TRBV4-2,TRBD2,-,15,CASSQESAGTTPSFF,TGTGCCAGCAGCCAAGAGTCTGCCGGGACTACCCCATCGTTCTTC
TRBJ2-2,TRBV12-1,-,-,15,CASSPQGALTGELFF,TGTGCCAGCAGTCCGCAGGGGGCCTTGACCGGGGAGCTGTTTTTT
TRBJ1-3,TRBV30,TRBD1,-,16,CAWAPLTGVAGNTIYF,TGTGCCTGGGCTCCATTAACAGGGGTAGCTGGAAACACCATATATTTT
TRBJ1-1,TRBV10-3,TRBD1,once,15,CAISESGQLKDRAFF,TGTGCCATCAGTGAGTCGGGACAGCTCAAGGATCGAGCTTTCTTT
TRBJ1-1,TRBV4-2,-,once,16,CASSQDPGAGDGEAFF,TGTGCCAGCAGCCAAGATCCCGGTGCGGGGGACGGTGAAGCTTTCTTT
TRBJ1-5,TRBV4-1,-,-,16,CASSQVFTGMDQPQHF,TGCGCCAGCAGCCAAGTCTTCACAGGAATGGATCAGCCCCAGCATTTT
TRBJ1-1,TRBV6-1,TRBD1,-,14,CASSEQGAWTEAFF,TGTGCCAGCAGTGAACAGGGGGCTTGGACTGAAGCTTTCTTT
TRBJ1-2,TRBV18,TRBD1,-,17,CASSRRTGGAGSYGYTF,TGTGCCAGCTCACGCAGGACAGGGGGCGCCGGGAGCTATGGCTACACCTTC
TRBJ1-5,TRBV2,-,-,14,CASSFRAERGPQHF,TGTGCCAGCAGTTTCAGGGCGGAAAGGGGGCCCCAGCATTTT
TRBJ2-7,TRBV2,TRBD1,-,13,CASRAGTGIEQYF,TGTGCCAGCAGAGCCGGGACAGGGATCGAGCAGTACTTC
TRBJ1-1,TRBV2,-,-,13,CASSEYKVSGAFF,TGTGCCAGCAGTGAATATAAGGTGTCCGGGGCTTTCTTT
TRBJ2-7,TRBV18,-,-,14,CASSLPGHSYEQYF,TGTGCCAGCTCACTCCCCGGACACTCCTACGAGCAGTACTTC
TRBJ1-5,TRBV18,TRBD1,-,14,CASSNRGGNQPQHF,TGTGCCAGCTCTAACAGGGGAGGCAATCAGCCCCAGCATTTT
TRBJ1-2,TRBV12-3/TRBV12-4,-,few,13,CASSKTGNYGYTF,TGTGCCAGCAGTAAAACAGGGAACTATGGCTACACCTTC
TRBJ1-1,TRBV4-3,TRBD1,few,17,CASSQVLTRGHNTEAFF,TGCGCCAGCAGCCAAGTGCTTACCAGGGGGCATAACACTGAAGCTTTCTTT
TRBJ2-1,TRBV2,TRBD2,-,14,CASSQRGGINEQFF,TGTGCCAGCTCCCAGCGGGGGGGCATAAATGAGCAGTTCTTC
TRBJ1-1,TRBV18,-,-,15,CASSPPQGSGTEAFF,TGTGCCAGCTCACCACCCCAGGGGTCAGGGACTGAAGCTTTCTTT
TRBJ1-2,TRBV5-6,-,-,15,CASSLASTGSYGYTF,TGTGCCAGCAGCTTGGCTTCGACAGGTTCCTATGGCTACACCTTC
TRBJ1-5,TRBV19,TRBD1,few,18,CASSHRGTRPRSNQPQHF,TGTGCCAGTAGCCACAGGGGGACCCGGCCGAGGAGCAATCAGCCCCAGCATTTT
TRBJ1-5,TRBV6-5,-,few,12,CASGQHNQPQHF,TGTGCCAGCGGACAGCACAATCAGCCCCAGCATTTT
TRBJ2-2,TRBV6-4,TRBD2,few,15,CASSSAGESTGELFF,TGTGCCAGCAGTTCGGCGGGGGAGTCTACCGGGGAGCTGTTTTTT
TRBJ1-4,TRBV13,-,-,15,CASSLRTASLEKLFF,TGTGCCAGCAGCCTCCGGACAGCTTCCCTCGAGAAACTGTTTTTT
TRBJ2-3,TRBV5-6,TRBD2,-,16,CASSNQLAGGPGSQYF,TGTGCCAGCAGCAACCAACTAGCGGGGGGGCCTGGGTCGCAGTATTTT
TRBJ2-5,TRBV19,TRBD1,-,16,CASSRQGGGYQETQYF,TGTGCCAGTAGTAGACAGGGGGGGGGATACCAAGAGACCCAGTACTTC
TRBJ2-1,TRBV4-1,-,-,14,CASSQGQGSGEQFF,TGCGCCAGCAGCCAAGGGCAGGGATCAGGTGAGCAGTTCTTC
TRBJ1-3,TRBV7-2,-,-,16,CASSLALGVSGNTIYF,TGTGCCAGCAGCTTAGCGCTAGGGGTATCTGGAAACACCATATATTTT
TRBJ1-2,TRBV29-1,-,-,12,CSVFVTDIGYTF,TGCAGCGTTTTCGTGACAGACATTGGCTACACCTTC
TRBJ1-1,TRBV11-3,-,once,14,CASSPRRGFTEAFF,TGTGCCAGCAGCCCTCGTCGCGGGTTCACTGAAGCTTTCTTT
TRBJ2-3,TRBV5-1,-,-,12,CASSLSTDTQYF,TGCGCCAGCAGTCTCTCTACAGATACGCAGTATTTT
TRBJ2-4,TRBV6-6,-,once,14,CASIGLLAKNIQYF,TGTGCCAGCATCGGGTTACTAGCCAAAAACATTCAGTACTTC
TRBJ1-5,TRBV6-5,-,-,14,CASRVRDNNQPQHF,TGTGCCAGCAGGGTACGAGATAACAATCAGCCCCAGCATTTT
TRBJ1-3,TRBV5-1,TRBD1,few,15,CASSFDREIGNTIYF,TGCGCCAGCAGCTTTGACAGGGAGATTGGAAACACCATATATTTT
TRBJ1-4,TRBV5-1,-,once,16,CASSSRMWTTNEKLFF,TGCGCCAGCAGCTCGCGGATGTGGACAACTAATGAAAAACTGTTTTTT
TRBJ1-2,TRBV4-1,-,-,15,CASSLTAEGAYGYTF,TGCGCCAGCAGCCTCACTGCGGAGGGAGCCTATGGCTACACCTTC
TRBJ1-1,TRBV19,-,-,12,CASSQAWTEAFF,TGTGCCAGTAGTCAGGCGTGGACTGAAGCTTTCTTT
TRBJ2-2,TRBV5-8,TRBD2,-,17,CASSFPGLAGPTGELFF,TGTGCCAGCAGCTTTCCGGGACTAGCGGGGCCGACCGGGGAGCTGTTTTTT
TRBJ2-7,TRBV29-1,TRBD1,-,14,CSVNGQGNHYEQYF,TGCAGCGTGAATGGACAGGGGAATCACTACGAGCAGTACTTC
TRBJ1-1,TRBV19,TRBD1,-,14,CASSIGQVNTEAFF,TGTGCCAGTAGTATCGGACAGGTTAACACTGAAGCTTTCTTT
TRBJ1-3,TRBV12-3/TRBV12-4,-,-,13,CATKPYSGNTIYF,TGTGCCACTAAGCCGTACTCTGGAAACACCATATATTTT
TRBJ1-2,TRBV6-5,TRBD1,-,15,CASSYGSDRAYGYTF,TGTGCCAGCAGTTACGGCTCGGACAGGGCTTATGGCTACACCTTC
TRBJ1-1,TRBV11-1,-,-,13,CASSLWGGTEAFF,TGTGCCAGCAGCTTATGGGGGGGGACTGAAGCTTTCTTT
TRBJ1-3,TRBV9,TRBD1,-,15,CASSDTGGPGNTIYF,TGTGCCAGCAGCGACACAGGGGGCCCCGGAAACACCATATATTTT
TRBJ1-2,TRBV5-4,TRBD1,few,15,CASSLGQGANYGYTF,TGTGCCAGCAGCTTGGGGCAGGGGGCAAACTATGGCTACACCTTC
TRBJ1-1,TRBV11-2,TRBD1,-,14,CASSLGTGPTEAFF,TGTGCCAGCAGCTTGGGGACAGGGCCGACTGAAGCTTTCTTT
TRBJ1-1,TRBV4-1,-,once,14,CASSQVLRSPEAFF,TGCGCCAGCAGCCAAGTCCTCCGGTCCCCTGAAGCTTTCTTT
TRBJ2-5,TRBV5-8,TRBD2,once,15,CASSSDRTSQETQYF,TGTGCCAGCAGCTCTGATCGGACTAGCCAAGAGACCCAGTACTTC
TRBJ2-7,TRBV5-1,TRBD2,-,13,CASTEQTSVEQYF,TGCGCCAGCACCGAACAGACTAGCGTCGAGCAGTACTTC
TRBJ1-3,TRBV15,-,-,16,CATSPRPQGYGNTIYF,TGTGCCACCAGCCCTCGCCCACAGGGCTACGGAAACACCATATATTTT
TRBJ2-3,TRBV10-3,-,-,12,CATAGGPDTQYF,TGTGCCACAGCCGGCGGCCCGGATACGCAGTATTTT
TRBJ2-3,TRBV3-1/TRBV3-2,-,-,12,CASSQGGTPQYF,TGTGCCAGCAGCCAAGGGGGGACACCGCAGTATTTT